Below, 16 T cell receptor beta chains from the same sample are listed, as sequenced in a study of cytomegalovirus exposure and HLA in healthy donors. Use of 60 Vbeta and 13 Jbeta primers characterized the PCR. Repertoires were generated with immunoSEQ multiplex PCR, while TCRdb's copy carries only in-frame clones and drops some. This sample carries 95,000 or so clones, 81% of them seen once, and the ten largest clones take 4.2%. Sequencing used PBMCs. The source is a woman in her 70s in good health and CMV-seropositive.

The chain links TRBV11-3 to TRBJ2-7; maybe TRBD2 (5 bases). V was trimmed by 5 bases and J by 1 base, leaving 12 bases between them. CDR3 size: 14 residues. The V gene's germline CDR1 is SGHNT and CDR2 YENEEA. CDR3 region: CASSRYGVSYEQYF. CDR3 coding DNA: TGTGCCAGCAGCCGATACGGGGTTTCCTACGAGCAGTACTTC. Together with reference TRBV11-3 and TRBJ2-7, the CDR3 gives the full variable domain: EAGVVQSPRYKIIEKKQPVAFWCNPISGHNTLYWYLQNLGQGPELLIRYENEEAVDDSQLPKDRFSAERLKGVDSTLKIQPAELGDSAVYLCASSRYGVSYEQYFGPGTRLTVT.

The V call is TRBV19, the J call TRBJ2-5, with D perhaps TRBD2 (6 bases). The germline V gene has CDR1 LNHDA and CDR2 SQIVND (reference sequence). The ends were cut back, 3 bases at V and 2 bases at J, with 13 bases in the middle. The CDR3 covers 15 residues. The CDR3 nucleotides are TGTGCCAGTAGTATGGCGGGACGGGAGCAAGAGACCCAGTACTTC. This gives the protein CASSMAGREQETQYF.

This chain uses TRBV25-1 with TRBJ2-3; 7 nucleotides agree with TRBD1. CDR3 length: 11 amino acids. The V gene's germline CDR1 is MGHDK and CDR2 SYGVNS. V gave up 7 bases and J gave up 7 bases; unmatched junction bases: 2. Here the CDR3 reads CASTTGNTQYF. The CDR3 nucleotides read TGTGCCAGCACGACAGGGAATACGCAGTATTTT.

V and J are TRBV7-2 and TRBJ1-1; 7 bases fit TRBD1. V shed 2 bases and J 9 bases; nucleotides not matched to a gene: 12. Germline CDR1 and CDR2: SGHTA and FQGNSA. The CDR3 is 15 residues long. The CDR3 DNA follows: TGTGCCAGCAGCTTAATCACAGGGGAAAAACCGAAAGCTTTCTTT. The encoded protein is CASSLITGEKPKAFF.

The V gene is TRBV5-8, the J gene TRBJ2-1, with TRBD2 identical over 9 bases. Germline CDR1 SGHTS, CDR2 YDEGEE. The CDR3 extends over 15 amino acids. Unmatched junction bases numbered 5, after V lost 4 bases and J lost 3 bases. The CDR3 protein is CASSPLAGIYNEQFF. The CDR3, as DNA: TGTGCCAGCAGCCCGCTAGCGGGGATCTACAATGAGCAGTTCTTC.

This chain links TRBV19 with TRBJ2-7; D not resolved. The CDR3 runs 13 residues. The germline CDR1 and CDR2 sequences are LNHDA and SQIVND (reference sequence). The V end lost 4 bases, the J end lost 0 bases, and 7 bases lay between the germline ends. The CDR3 reads CASSKEPSYEQYF. The CDR3 nucleotides read TGTGCCAGTAGTAAGGAGCCCTCCTACGAGCAGTACTTC.

This sequence joins TRBV28 and TRBJ2-3, with TRBD2 identical over 10 bases. The length of the CDR3 is 14 residues. V shed 8 bases, J shed 3 bases, and the junction held 5 bases outside the gene matches. Germline loops: CDR1 MDHEN, CDR2 SYDVKM. The CDR3 DNA sequence: TGTGCCAGCCAGGGGACTAGCGATACAGATACGCAGTATTTT. Amino acid sequence: CASQGTSDTDTQYF.

The chain links TRBV28 to TRBJ2-5; 9 nucleotides align to TRBD2. The CDR3 runs 14 residues. The V and J ends lost 5 bases and 3 bases, in that order; junction bases with no gene match: 4. In germline, CDR1 is MDHEN, CDR2 SYDVKM. The CDR3 loop is CASSARLAEETQYF. CDR3 sequence (DNA): TGTGCCAGCAGTGCTCGACTAGCGGAAGAGACCCAGTACTTC.

The chain couples TRBV5-6 to TRBJ1-2; 8 bases fit TRBD1. The CDR3 is made up of 15 amino acids. Germline V gene sequence: CDR1 SGHDT, CDR2 YYEEEE. After removal of 4 bases from V and 4 bases from J, the junction contained 9 bases not matched to a gene. The DNA of the CDR3 is TGTGCCAGCAGCATTTACCGGACAGGGAGCTATGGCTACACCTTC. It is translated as CASSIYRTGSYGYTF.

This clone was counted a single time. The gene calls are TRBV7-9 and TRBJ2-5, with D unresolved. The DNA end favors TRBJ2-7, so the J call may be wrong. Germline V CDR1 and CDR2: SEHNR, FQNEAQ (reference sequence). The CDR3 is 13 amino acids. CDR3 loop: CASSLVPDYEQYF. CDR3 coding DNA: TGTGCCAGCAGCTTAGTCCCAGACTACGAGCAGTACTTC.

This chain links TRBV5-5 with TRBJ2-7; D uncertain. CDR3 length equals 15 residues. Trimming pared 4 bases from V and 2 bases from J, leaving 16 bases between. Germline V CDR1 and CDR2: SGHKS, YYEKEE (reference sequence). The CDR3 loop reads CASSPLGSPTYEQYF. The CDR3 nucleotides are TGTGCCAGCAGCCCATTGGGTAGCCCAACCTACGAGCAGTACTTC.

This chain uses TRBV28 with TRBJ2-7, with TRBD2 as a possible D gene (6 bases). Germline V CDR1 and CDR2: MDHEN, SYDVKM. CDR3 length equals 14 residues. Trimming stripped 7 bases from V and 1 base from J, with 14 bases between. In DNA form, the CDR3 reads TGTGCCAGCAAGAATGGAGGGGTTTCCTACGAGCAGTACTTC. Its protein is CASKNGGVSYEQYF.

CDR3 protein: CASSFQGADTEAFF. CDR3 in DNA: TGTGCCAGCAGTTTCCAGGGGGCCGACACTGAAGCTTTCTTT. The chain joins TRBV6-5 to TRBJ1-1, with TRBD1 matching over 8 bases. Germline trimming cut 4 bases from V and 3 bases from J; bases unmatched to any gene: 4. Germline V gene data show CDR1 as MNHEY and CDR2 as SVGAGI. The length of the CDR3 is 14 residues.

J is TRBJ1-1 and V is TRBV19; TRBD1 matches 8 bases. Germline CDR1 LNHDA, CDR2 SQIVND (reference sequence). This CDR3 spans 12 amino acids. V was clipped by 5 bases and J by 11 bases; unmatched bases: 7. The CDR3 DNA reads as TGTGCCAGTAGTCAAGACAGGGGAAGCGCTTTCTTT. It yields the protein CASSQDRGSAFF.

This clone has a handful of counts. This chain joins TRBV5-4 and TRBJ1-4; maybe TRBD1 (5 bases). V was clipped by 5 bases and J by 7 bases, with 15 bases between them. CDR3 length equals 14 residues. Germline V gene data show CDR1 as SGHNT and CDR2 as YYREEE (reference sequence). The CDR3 protein is CASSSGLGIEKLFF. In nucleotides, the CDR3 is TGTGCCAGCAGTTCGGGACTAGGGATTGAAAAACTGTTTTTT.

The chain uses TRBV7-2 and TRBJ2-7; TRBD2 matches 8 bases. The CDR3 sequence is 14 residues long. Trimming took 1 base from V and 3 from J; bases not matched to a gene: 2. Germline loops: CDR1 SGHTA, CDR2 FQGNSA. The DNA for the CDR3 is TGTGCCAGCAGCTTAGAAGCGGGAGTCTACGAGCAGTACTTC. Protein product: CASSLEAGVYEQYF.